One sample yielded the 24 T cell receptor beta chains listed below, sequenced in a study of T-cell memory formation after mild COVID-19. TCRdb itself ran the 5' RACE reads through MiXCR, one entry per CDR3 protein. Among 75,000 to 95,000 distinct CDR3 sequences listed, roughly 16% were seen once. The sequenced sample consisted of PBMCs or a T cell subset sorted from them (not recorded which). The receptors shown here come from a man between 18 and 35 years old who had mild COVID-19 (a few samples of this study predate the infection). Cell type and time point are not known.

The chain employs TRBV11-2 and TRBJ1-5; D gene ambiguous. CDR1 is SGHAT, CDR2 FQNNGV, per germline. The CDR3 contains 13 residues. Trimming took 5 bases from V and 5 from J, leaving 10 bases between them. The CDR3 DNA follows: TGTGCCAGCAGCCCCCATTGGGATCAGCCCCAGCATTTT. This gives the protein CASSPHWDQPQHF.

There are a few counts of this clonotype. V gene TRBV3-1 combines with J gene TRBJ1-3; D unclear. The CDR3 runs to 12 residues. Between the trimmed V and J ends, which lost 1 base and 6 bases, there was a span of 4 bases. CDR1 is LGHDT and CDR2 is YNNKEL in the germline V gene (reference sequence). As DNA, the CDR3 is TGTGCCAGCAGCCAAGTTTTAAACACCATATATTTT. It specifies CASSQVLNTIYF.

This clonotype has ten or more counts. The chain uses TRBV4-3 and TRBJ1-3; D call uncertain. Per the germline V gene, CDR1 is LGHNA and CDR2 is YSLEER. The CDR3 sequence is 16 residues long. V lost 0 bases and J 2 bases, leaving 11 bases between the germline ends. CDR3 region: CASSQDPGRAGNTIYF. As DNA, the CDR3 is TGCGCCAGCAGCCAAGACCCCGGCAGAGCTGGAAACACCATATATTTT.

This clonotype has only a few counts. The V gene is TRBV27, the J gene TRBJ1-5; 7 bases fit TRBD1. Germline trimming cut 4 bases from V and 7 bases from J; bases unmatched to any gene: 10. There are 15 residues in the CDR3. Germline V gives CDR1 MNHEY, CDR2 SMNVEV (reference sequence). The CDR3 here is CASSSGAPQGQPQHF. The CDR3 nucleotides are TGTGCCAGCAGTTCAGGGGCACCACAGGGGCAGCCCCAGCATTTT.

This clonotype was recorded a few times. The CDR3 region has the DNA TGTGCCAGCAGGAAACTAGCGGCTCCTTCCTACGAGCAGTACTTC. This translates into CASRKLAAPSYEQYF. This chain links TRBV12-3 or TRBV12-4 with TRBJ2-7; 8 bases fit TRBD2. The CDR3 extends over 15 amino acids. V was clipped by 6 bases and J by 1 base; unmatched bases: 8.

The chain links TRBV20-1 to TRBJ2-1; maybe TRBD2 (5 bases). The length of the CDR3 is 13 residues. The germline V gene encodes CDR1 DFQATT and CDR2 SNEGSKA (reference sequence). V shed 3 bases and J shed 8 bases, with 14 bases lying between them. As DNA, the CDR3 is TGCAGTGCTAGGTCTCCGGGTAGCGATGAGCAGTTCTTC. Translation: CSARSPGSDEQFF.

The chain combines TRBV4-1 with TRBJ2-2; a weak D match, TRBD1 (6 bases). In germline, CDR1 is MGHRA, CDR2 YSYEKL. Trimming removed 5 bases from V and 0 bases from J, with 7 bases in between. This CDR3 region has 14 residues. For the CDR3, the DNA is TGCGCCAGCAGCACAGGGCCGAACACCGGGGAGCTGTTTTTT. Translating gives CASSTGPNTGELFF.

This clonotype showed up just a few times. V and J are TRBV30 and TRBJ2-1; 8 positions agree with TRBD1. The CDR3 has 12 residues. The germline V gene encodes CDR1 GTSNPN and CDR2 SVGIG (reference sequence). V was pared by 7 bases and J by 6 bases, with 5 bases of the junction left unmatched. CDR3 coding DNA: TGTGCCTTGGACAGGGTAGGCAATGAGCAGTTCTTC. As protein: CALDRVGNEQFF. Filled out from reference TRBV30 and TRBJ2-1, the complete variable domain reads SQTIHQWPATLVQPVGSPLSLECTVEGTSNPNLYWYRQAAGRGLQLLFYSVGIGQISSEVPQNLSASRPQDRQFILSSKKLLLSDSGFYLCALDRVGNEQFFGPGTRLTVL.

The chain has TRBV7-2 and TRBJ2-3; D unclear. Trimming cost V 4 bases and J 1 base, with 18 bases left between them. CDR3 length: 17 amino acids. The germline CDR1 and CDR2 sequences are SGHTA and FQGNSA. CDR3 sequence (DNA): TGTGCCAGCAGCTCAGATCCCGCCCTATTCGGCACAGATACGCAGTATTTT. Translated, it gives CASSSDPALFGTDTQYF.

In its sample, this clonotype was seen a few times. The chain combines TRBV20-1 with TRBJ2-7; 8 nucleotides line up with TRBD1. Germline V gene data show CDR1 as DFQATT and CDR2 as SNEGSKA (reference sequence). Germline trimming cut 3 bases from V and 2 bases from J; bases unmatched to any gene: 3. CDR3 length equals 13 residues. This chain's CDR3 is CSARDRATYEQYV. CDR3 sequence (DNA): TGCAGTGCTAGGGACAGGGCTACCTACGAGCAGTACGTC.

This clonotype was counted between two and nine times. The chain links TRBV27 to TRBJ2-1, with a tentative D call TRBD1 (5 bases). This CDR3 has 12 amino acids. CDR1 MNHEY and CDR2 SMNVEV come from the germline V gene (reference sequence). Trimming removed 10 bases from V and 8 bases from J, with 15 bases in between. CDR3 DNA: TGTGCCACCAGGGATGGGCCATATGAGCAGTTCTTC. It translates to CATRDGPYEQFF.

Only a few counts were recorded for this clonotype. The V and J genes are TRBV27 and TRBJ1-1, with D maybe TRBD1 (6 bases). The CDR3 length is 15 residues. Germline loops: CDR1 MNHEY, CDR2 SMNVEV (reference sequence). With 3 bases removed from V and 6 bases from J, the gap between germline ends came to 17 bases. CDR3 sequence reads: CASSFVSGVGAEAFF. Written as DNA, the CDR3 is TGTGCCAGCAGTTTTGTTTCAGGGGTAGGAGCTGAAGCTTTCTTT.

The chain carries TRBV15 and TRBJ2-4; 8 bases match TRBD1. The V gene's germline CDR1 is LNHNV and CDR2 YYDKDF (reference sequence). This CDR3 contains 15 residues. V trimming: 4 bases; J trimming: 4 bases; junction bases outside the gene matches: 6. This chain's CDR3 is CATSMTQGAKNIQYF. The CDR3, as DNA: TGTGCCACCAGCATGACCCAGGGGGCTAAAAACATTCAGTACTTC.

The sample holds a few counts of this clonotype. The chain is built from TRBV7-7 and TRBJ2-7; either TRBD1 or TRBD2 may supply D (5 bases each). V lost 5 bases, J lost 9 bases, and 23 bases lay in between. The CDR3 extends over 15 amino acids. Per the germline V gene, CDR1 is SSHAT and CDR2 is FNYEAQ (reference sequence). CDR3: CASSASGTDLRGQYF. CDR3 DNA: TGTGCCAGCAGCGCCTCCGGGACGGATTTACGAGGGCAGTACTTC.

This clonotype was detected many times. CDR3 region: CASSQAGTISGNTIYF. CDR3 coding DNA: TGCGCCAGCAGCCAAGCGGGTACAATCTCTGGAAACACCATATATTTT. The chain recombines TRBV4-3 with TRBJ1-3; no reliable D call. V was pared by 1 base and J by 0 bases, with 10 bases between. CDR1 is LGHNA and CDR2 is YSLEER in the germline V gene. CDR3 length equals 16 residues.

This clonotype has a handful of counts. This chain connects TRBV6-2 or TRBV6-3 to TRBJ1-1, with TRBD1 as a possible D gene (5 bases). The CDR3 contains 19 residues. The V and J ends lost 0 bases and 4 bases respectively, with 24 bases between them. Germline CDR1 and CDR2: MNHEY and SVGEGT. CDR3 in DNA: TGTGCCAGCAGTTACTCGGCGGACTCTTCGCCCAGGGATCGCACTGAAGCTTTCTTT. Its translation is CASSYSADSSPRDRTEAFF.

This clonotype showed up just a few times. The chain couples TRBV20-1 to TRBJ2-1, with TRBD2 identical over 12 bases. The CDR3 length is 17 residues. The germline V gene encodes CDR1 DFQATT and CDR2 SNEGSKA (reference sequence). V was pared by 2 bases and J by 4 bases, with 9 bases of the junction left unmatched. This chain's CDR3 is CSARRATSGGLYNEQFF. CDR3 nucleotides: TGCAGTGCTAGAAGGGCGACTAGCGGGGGCCTGTACAATGAGCAGTTCTTC.

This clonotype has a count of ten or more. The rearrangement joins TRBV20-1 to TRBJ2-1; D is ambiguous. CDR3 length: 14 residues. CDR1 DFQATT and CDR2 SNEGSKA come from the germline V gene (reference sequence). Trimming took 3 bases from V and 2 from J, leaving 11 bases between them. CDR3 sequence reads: CSASQAKAYNEQFF. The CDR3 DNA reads TGCAGTGCTAGCCAAGCGAAAGCCTACAATGAGCAGTTCTTC.

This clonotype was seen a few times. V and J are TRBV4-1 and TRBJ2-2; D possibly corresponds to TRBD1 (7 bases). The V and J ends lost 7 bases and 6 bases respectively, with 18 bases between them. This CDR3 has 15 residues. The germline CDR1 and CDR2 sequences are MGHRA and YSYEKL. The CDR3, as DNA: TGCGCCAGCACTGGAGGGGGCCAGGGGGCCGGGGAGCTGTTTTTT. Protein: CASTGGGQGAGELFF.

The CDR3 sequence: CASSCVKNHRGTDTQYF. CDR3 coding DNA: TGTGCCAGCAGTTGCGTGAAGAATCACAGGGGCACAGATACGCAGTATTTT. The V call is TRBV6-2 or TRBV6-3, the J call TRBJ2-3; perhaps TRBD1 as D (6 bases). CDR1 and CDR2 from the germline V gene are MNHEY and SVGEGT. The germline V and J ends were trimmed by 4 bases and 1 base, with 18 bases remaining between them. The CDR3 runs 17 residues.

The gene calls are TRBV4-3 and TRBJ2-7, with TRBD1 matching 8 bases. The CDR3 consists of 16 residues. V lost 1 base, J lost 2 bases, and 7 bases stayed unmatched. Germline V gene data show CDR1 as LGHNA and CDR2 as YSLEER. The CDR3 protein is CASSQAPGTGPYEQYF. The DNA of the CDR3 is TGCGCCAGCAGCCAAGCCCCCGGGACAGGCCCCTACGAGCAGTACTTC.

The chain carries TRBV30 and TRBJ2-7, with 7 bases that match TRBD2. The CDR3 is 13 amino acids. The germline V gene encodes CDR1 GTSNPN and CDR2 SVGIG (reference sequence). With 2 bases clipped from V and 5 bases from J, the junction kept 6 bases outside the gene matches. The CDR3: CAWSRGDYNEQYF. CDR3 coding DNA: TGTGCCTGGAGTCGCGGGGACTACAACGAGCAGTACTTC.

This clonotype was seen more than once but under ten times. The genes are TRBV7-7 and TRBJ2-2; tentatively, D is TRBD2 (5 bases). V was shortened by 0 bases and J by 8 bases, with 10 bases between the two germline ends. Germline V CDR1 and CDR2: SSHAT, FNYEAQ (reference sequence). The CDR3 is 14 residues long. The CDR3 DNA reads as TGTGCCAGCAGCTTAGCGACGGGCGGGGGGGAGCTGTTTTTT. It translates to CASSLATGGGELFF.

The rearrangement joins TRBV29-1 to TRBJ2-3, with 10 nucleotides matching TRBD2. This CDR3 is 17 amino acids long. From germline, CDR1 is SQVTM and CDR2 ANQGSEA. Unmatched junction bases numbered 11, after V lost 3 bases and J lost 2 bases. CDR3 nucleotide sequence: TGCAGCGTTGACCCAAGGGCTAGCGGGGGACTCACAGATACGCAGTATTTT. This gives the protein CSVDPRASGGLTDTQYF.